A selection of T cell receptor beta chains follows, all from one sample in a study of blood T cell repertoires in COVID-19. Only in-frame clones appear in the TCRdb table, and some are missing; sequencing was by immunoSEQ multiplex PCR. The table includes 100,000 or so clones, about 85% detected once. Sequencing was carried out using peripheral blood. These receptors all come from a human donor in a cohort sampled during active COVID-19. Each CDR3 is given without its conserved first and last residue.

v_call: TRBV6-6
j_call: TRBJ2-3
cdr3_length: 13
cdr3_aa: ASSWGLVNTDTQY

v_call: TRBV29-1
j_call: TRBJ1-1
cdr3_length: 12
cdr3_aa: SGRGLASPTEAF

v_call: TRBV19
j_call: TRBJ1-1
cdr3_length: 13
cdr3_aa: ASSIVPRGLAEAF

v_call: TRBV3-1/TRBV3-2
j_call: TRBJ1-1
cdr3_length: 12
cdr3_aa: ASSQDGGRTEAF

v_call: TRBV7-2
j_call: TRBJ2-3
cdr3_length: 13
cdr3_aa: ASSLGETSSDTQY

v_call: TRBV12-3/TRBV12-4
j_call: TRBJ1-1
cdr3_length: 11
cdr3_aa: ASRGQGFAEAF

v_call: TRBV15
j_call: TRBJ2-3
cdr3_length: 13
cdr3_aa: ATSKADGRGDTQY

v_call: TRBV7-6
j_call: TRBJ2-6
cdr3_length: 14
cdr3_aa: ASSLVRASGANVLT

v_call: TRBV21-1
j_call: TRBJ2-1
cdr3_length: 15
cdr3_aa: ASSKHSPSGSNNEQF

v_call: TRBV6-2/TRBV6-3
j_call: TRBJ2-2
cdr3_length: 16
cdr3_aa: ASSPYGTGTGNTGELF

v_call: TRBV7-6
j_call: TRBJ2-1
cdr3_length: 13
cdr3_aa: ASSLSAGPYNEQF

v_call: TRBV4-1
j_call: TRBJ2-5
cdr3_length: 13
cdr3_aa: ASSQQGAHQETQY

v_call: TRBV19
j_call: TRBJ1-5
cdr3_length: 16
cdr3_aa: ASSIPRDRPYSNQPQH

v_call: TRBV5-1
j_call: TRBJ1-4
cdr3_length: 12
cdr3_aa: ASSLGQGNEKLF

v_call: TRBV7-9
j_call: TRBJ1-2
cdr3_length: 15
cdr3_aa: ASSDTIGRTGGLGYT

v_call: TRBV7-2
j_call: TRBJ2-2
cdr3_length: 14
cdr3_aa: ASSRWVREGAGELF

v_call: TRBV2
j_call: TRBJ1-4
cdr3_length: 16
cdr3_aa: ASSEYSAEDGMDEKLF

v_call: TRBV2
j_call: TRBJ1-4
cdr3_length: 13
cdr3_aa: ASSEWRDENEKLF

v_call: TRBV19
j_call: TRBJ1-1
cdr3_length: 12
cdr3_aa: ASSIGRGNTEAF

v_call: TRBV7-2
j_call: TRBJ1-1
cdr3_length: 12
cdr3_aa: ASSLSRDKLEAF

v_call: TRBV10-3
j_call: TRBJ2-3
cdr3_length: 13
cdr3_aa: AITSFAGGPDTQY

v_call: TRBV12-5
j_call: TRBJ2-7
cdr3_length: 10
cdr3_aa: ASGLSPYEQY

v_call: TRBV5-1
j_call: TRBJ2-1
cdr3_length: 13
cdr3_aa: ASSLAGETYNEQF

v_call: TRBV7-2
j_call: TRBJ1-2
cdr3_length: 13
cdr3_aa: ASTQGGNLNYGYT

v_call: TRBV2
j_call: TRBJ1-2
cdr3_length: 16
cdr3_aa: ASSDHPGQGHINYGYT

v_call: TRBV7-9
j_call: TRBJ2-2
cdr3_length: 13
cdr3_aa: ASSFSPAGTGELF

v_call: TRBV6-2/TRBV6-3
j_call: TRBJ1-2
cdr3_length: 11
cdr3_aa: ASSGQGFYGYT

v_call: TRBV5-1
j_call: TRBJ2-3
cdr3_length: 12
cdr3_aa: ASLRTGSGDTQY

v_call: TRBV30
j_call: TRBJ1-1
cdr3_length: 12
cdr3_aa: AWNPQVPWTEAF

v_call: TRBV11-2
j_call: TRBJ1-1
cdr3_length: 12
cdr3_aa: ASTLFQGSTEAF

v_call: TRBV3-1/TRBV3-2
j_call: TRBJ1-4
cdr3_length: 13
cdr3_aa: ASSPGGQYNEKLF

v_call: TRBV3-1/TRBV3-2
j_call: TRBJ2-7
cdr3_length: 12
cdr3_aa: ASSQSGTSYEQY

v_call: TRBV30
j_call: TRBJ2-5
cdr3_length: 12
cdr3_aa: AWRLAGGLETQY

v_call: TRBV4-3
j_call: TRBJ1-5
cdr3_length: 16
cdr3_aa: ASSQDHGGSTSNQPQH

v_call: TRBV27
j_call: TRBJ2-2
cdr3_length: 13
cdr3_aa: ASNEGLGGTGELF

v_call: TRBV21-1
j_call: TRBJ1-2
cdr3_length: 14
cdr3_aa: ASSSPATGTNYGYT

v_call: TRBV5-4
j_call: TRBJ2-5
cdr3_length: 8
cdr3_aa: ASTMETQY

v_call: TRBV10-3
j_call: TRBJ2-2
cdr3_length: 11
cdr3_aa: ATTGGKSGELF

v_call: TRBV2
j_call: TRBJ2-7
cdr3_length: 10
cdr3_aa: ASRADSYEQY

v_call: TRBV5-5
j_call: TRBJ1-1
cdr3_length: 13
cdr3_aa: ASSAGQTMNTEAF

v_call: TRBV2
j_call: TRBJ2-5
cdr3_length: 12
cdr3_aa: ASSRQGVGETQY

v_call: TRBV5-1
j_call: TRBJ1-1
cdr3_length: 13
cdr3_aa: ASSLGTGVYTEAF

v_call: TRBV11-3
j_call: TRBJ2-2
cdr3_length: 14
cdr3_aa: ASSLRYGWPTGELF

v_call: TRBV29-1
j_call: TRBJ1-2
cdr3_length: 11
cdr3_aa: SALGGAQYGYT

v_call: TRBV5-1
j_call: TRBJ1-5
cdr3_length: 17
cdr3_aa: ASSLEVSTSRQGGQPQH

v_call: TRBV2
j_call: TRBJ2-3
cdr3_length: 10
cdr3_aa: ASRPTGDTQY

v_call: TRBV18
j_call: TRBJ1-4
cdr3_length: 13
cdr3_aa: ASSPPQTGDEKLF

v_call: TRBV3-1/TRBV3-2
j_call: TRBJ2-7
cdr3_length: 12
cdr3_aa: ASSHLGGSPEQY

v_call: TRBV5-1
j_call: TRBJ2-3
cdr3_length: 13
cdr3_aa: ASSLATGETDTQY

v_call: TRBV15
j_call: TRBJ2-7
cdr3_length: 18
cdr3_aa: ATSRDLKWTHSGPSYEQY

v_call: TRBV19
j_call: TRBJ1-1
cdr3_length: 11
cdr3_aa: ASSMTGYTEAF

v_call: TRBV7-9
j_call: TRBJ1-5
cdr3_length: 12
cdr3_aa: ASSLGLGDQPQH

v_call: TRBV5-1
j_call: TRBJ1-2
cdr3_length: 13
cdr3_aa: ASSSPAGQGGGYT

v_call: TRBV19
j_call: TRBJ2-4
cdr3_length: 14
cdr3_aa: ASRDQGLGVQNIQY

v_call: TRBV11-3
j_call: TRBJ2-1
cdr3_length: 12
cdr3_aa: ASSPEGVRNEQF

v_call: TRBV3-1/TRBV3-2
j_call: TRBJ1-2
cdr3_length: 14
cdr3_aa: ASSQDGIGGNYGYT

v_call: TRBV5-4
j_call: TRBJ1-2
cdr3_length: 13
cdr3_aa: ASSITTGTRYGYT

v_call: TRBV25-1
j_call: TRBJ2-6
cdr3_length: 13
cdr3_aa: ASSPVYSGANVLT

v_call: TRBV3-1/TRBV3-2
j_call: TRBJ1-2
cdr3_length: 10
cdr3_aa: ASSQQGYGYT

v_call: TRBV6-5
j_call: TRBJ2-7
cdr3_length: 12
cdr3_aa: ASSRQGLAYEQY